This T cell receptor (beta chain) originates from a study of cytomegalovirus exposure and HLA in healthy donors. Study in general: Falling in the Caucasian-associated ancestry cluster were approximately 84% of approximately 410 genotyped donors. General study results and limits: Productive rates of about 87% or about 30% were seen for most TCR beta V segments in an earlier analysis.

The PCR was carried out with 60 Vbeta primers and 13 Jbeta primers. Assay used: immunoSEQ multiplex PCR; TCRdb lists only in-frame clones, some missing. The data hold 170,000 or so clones, with 80% observed a single time. Healthy bone marrow donors made up the donors. Donors were ostensibly healthy at sampling, although undocumented immune exposures were probable. The CDR3 totals 14 residues. V lost 4 bases and J 3 bases, leaving 14 bases between the germline ends. Germline V gene data show CDR1 as SGHDT and CDR2 as YYEEEE. For this clone: Its antigen is currently unknown. Other DNA sequences in this sample translate to the same CDR3.

Specimen: PBMCs. The clonotype comes from a woman aged 45-65 years in good health and CMV-seropositive. The chain employs TRBV5-6 and TRBJ2-7; TRBD2 might be the D (6 bases). The CDR3 spells CASSQGLGGYEQYF. DNA for the CDR3: TGTGCCAGCAGCCAGGGACTTGGTGGCTACGAGCAGTACTTC.